Below, one TCR beta chain is given with its context. Its target is unknown. These data are taken from a study of cytomegalovirus exposure and HLA in healthy donors. Primers included in the PCR were 60 Vbeta and 13 Jbeta primers. Assay used: immunoSEQ multiplex PCR; TCRdb lists only in-frame clones, some missing. The sample totals roughly 220,000 clones. J was trimmed by 5 bases and V by 1 base; bases with no gene match: 13. The germline gives CDR1 SGHTA, CDR2 FQGTGA. The CDR3 covers 18 residues. Overall study findings and caveats: Evidence from a later analysis indicated that most CMV-associated TCR beta chains looked HLA-restricted.

This sequence was found in a girl aged 2 to 10 in good health and CMV-seropositive. Sequences were obtained from PBMCs. The chain employs TRBV7-3 and TRBJ2-3, with 9 bases fitting TRBD1. The CDR3 sequence: CASSLRADGTGFLDTQYF. The CDR3 region has the DNA TGTGCCAGCAGCTTAAGAGCCGACGGGACAGGGTTTCTAGATACGCAGTATTTT.